The source of this T cell receptor beta chain is a study of PD-L1 blockade in urothelial cancer. This clone was recorded a few times. Per germline, CDR1 SGHRS and CDR2 YFSETQ. The J segment lost 7 bases and the V segment lost 4 bases, leaving 14 bases of the junction unmatched. There are 17 residues in the CDR3. Produced via immunoSEQ multiplex PCR; TCRdb's table is partial and in-frame only. The data show more than 45,000 clones, with approximately 80% seen just once and 3% to 4% held by the top ten. The sample consisted of PBMCs, taken around atezolizumab (anti-PD-L1) treatment. This receptor was taken from a man aged 65-85 years with urothelial cancer. J is TRBJ2-1 and V is TRBV5-1, with 10 bases lining up with TRBD2. The CDR3 loop is CASSGNRGTAGGNEQFF. CDR3 DNA sequence: TGCGCCAGCAGCGGTAACAGGGGGACAGCGGGGGGGAATGAGCAGTTCTTC.